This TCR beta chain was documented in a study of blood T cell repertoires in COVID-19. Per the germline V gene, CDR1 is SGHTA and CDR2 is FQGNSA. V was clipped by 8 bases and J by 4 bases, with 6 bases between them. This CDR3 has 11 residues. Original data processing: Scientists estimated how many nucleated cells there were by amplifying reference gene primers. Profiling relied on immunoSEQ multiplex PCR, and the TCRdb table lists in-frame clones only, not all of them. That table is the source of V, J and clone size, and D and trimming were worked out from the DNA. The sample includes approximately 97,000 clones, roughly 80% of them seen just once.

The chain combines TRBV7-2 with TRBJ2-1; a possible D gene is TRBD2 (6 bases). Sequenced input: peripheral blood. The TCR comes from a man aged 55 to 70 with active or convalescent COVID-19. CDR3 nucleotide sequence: TGTGCCAGCCGGGAGTACAATGAGCAGTTCTTC. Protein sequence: CASREYNEQFF. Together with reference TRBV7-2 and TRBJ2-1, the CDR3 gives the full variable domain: GAGVSQSPSNKVTEKGKDVELRCDPISGHTALYWYRQSLGQGLEFLIYFQGNSAPDKSGLPSDRFSAERTGGSVSTLTIQRTQQEDSAVYLCASREYNEQFFGPGTRLTVL.